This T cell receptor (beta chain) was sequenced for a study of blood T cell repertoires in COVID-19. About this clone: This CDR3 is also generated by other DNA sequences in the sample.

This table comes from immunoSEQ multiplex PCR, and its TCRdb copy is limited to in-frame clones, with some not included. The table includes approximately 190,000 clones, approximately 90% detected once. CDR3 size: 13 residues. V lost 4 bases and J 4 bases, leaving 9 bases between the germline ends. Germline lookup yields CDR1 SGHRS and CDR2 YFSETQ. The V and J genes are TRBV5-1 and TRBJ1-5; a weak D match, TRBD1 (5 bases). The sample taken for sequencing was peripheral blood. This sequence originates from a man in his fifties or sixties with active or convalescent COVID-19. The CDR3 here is CASSPGGNQPQHF. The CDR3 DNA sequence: TGCGCCAGCAGCCCGGGGGGAAATCAGCCCCAGCATTTT.